This TCR beta chain was captured by sequencing in a study of tumor-infiltrating lymphocytes in oesophageal squamous cell carcinoma. This clonotype was seen many times. TCRdb redid the calling of the PCR reads with MiXCR, one entry per CDR3 protein. Among some 14,000 distinct CDR3 sequences listed, approximately 50% were seen once. Germline CDR1 and CDR2: MGHRA and YSYEKL. The CDR3 runs to 17 residues. Trimming at V came to 7 bases and at J to 4 bases, leaving 16 bases not matched to a gene. The sample was esophageal tumor tissue. The sequence derives from a male donor with esophageal squamous cell carcinoma. J is TRBJ2-3 and V is TRBV4-1, with TRBD2 matching over 8 bases. CDR3 coding DNA: TGCGCCAGCACCCACCTGGGAGCGGGGGCTCGCCCAGATACGCAGTATTTT. Its protein product is CASTHLGAGARPDTQYF.